These T cell receptor beta chains were read from a single sample in a study of T cell repertoires in cytomegalovirus infection. TCRdb fed the reads into MiXCR, producing one record per CDR3 protein. Of about 460,000 distinct CDR3 sequences listed, around 11% are singletons. What was sequenced was PBMCs. These receptors were obtained from a human donor in good health (CMV status not recorded). Some clones in this sample may be carry-over from other donors' samples. The CDR3 runs from the conserved cysteine through the conserved F or W.

TRBV19	TRBJ2-1	CASSISGGGPYNEQFF
TRBV6-1	TRBJ2-5	CASSGGGGRQTQYF
TRBV6-2/TRBV6-3	TRBJ2-6	CASHSSGANVLTF
TRBV15	TRBJ2-5	CATSRGDRGGGQETQYF
TRBV7-9	TRBJ2-2	CASITGNTGELFF
TRBV11-2	TRBJ1-5	CASSLVGGAGNQPQHF
TRBV5-1	TRBJ2-1	CASSPRDPSGPNEQFF
TRBV28	TRBJ2-5	CASSFIRAGGNQETQYF
TRBV24-1	TRBJ1-2	CATSDSREGARGYTF
TRBV12-3/TRBV12-4	TRBJ2-2	CASSGYTGELFF
TRBV6-6	TRBJ1-5	CATAEGSQPQHF
TRBV29-1	TRBJ2-7	CSVGSSGVRYEQYF
TRBV5-4	TRBJ2-2	CASSLDTGELFF
TRBV5-1	TRBJ2-5	CASSWAPGRGETQYF
TRBV20-1	TRBJ2-2	CSASNSGSFTGELFF
TRBV10-1	TRBJ2-2	CASSGQYTGELFF
TRBV4-2	TRBJ1-2	CASSQEWPGQVIKNYGYTF
TRBV7-8	TRBJ2-1	CASSLPPLADYNEQFF
TRBV28	TRBJ2-7	CAASRSGSSYEQYF
TRBV11-2	TRBJ2-7	CASSLVAGGHEQYF
TRBV20-1	TRBJ1-6	CSAVGTGNSPLHF
TRBV18	TRBJ2-5	CASSPDRQETQYF
TRBV7-8	TRBJ2-7	CASSLASNEQYF
TRBV20-1	TRBJ2-2	CSAPKGRAGELFF
TRBV6-6	TRBJ2-1	CASSYSLAGPPYNEQFF
TRBV7-2	TRBJ1-3	CASSHQGSSGNTIYF
TRBV24-1	TRBJ2-6	CATSDPRTSGISGANVLTF
TRBV2	TRBJ1-1	CASSVKTGQPSEAFF
TRBV20-1	TRBJ2-7	CSALQTGYYEQYF
TRBV12-5	TRBJ2-1	CASGLNLAGPHNEQFF
TRBV10-3	TRBJ2-7	CAIPNSSYEQYF
TRBV6-5	TRBJ2-7	CASSYSTGGYEQYF
TRBV6-6	TRBJ1-1	CATSLGRANTEAFF
TRBV6-9	TRBJ2-1	CASSYTPPLHNEQFF
TRBV12-3/TRBV12-4	TRBJ2-7	CASSPKGTGFSYEQYF
TRBV7-9	TRBJ1-3	CASSPSEEGNTIYF
TRBV20-1	TRBJ2-1	CSASRLASNNEQFF
TRBV7-9	TRBJ1-2	CASSLGKGSRDGYTF
TRBV6-1	TRBJ2-5	CASSGTGKETQYF
TRBV6-2/TRBV6-3	TRBJ1-5	CASSSYFGAGNQPQHF
TRBV7-8	TRBJ1-4	CASSQGANEKLFF
TRBV7-2	TRBJ1-5	CASSLGGVSNQPQHF
TRBV7-8	TRBJ1-1	CASSLAPGGYTEAFF
TRBV4-1	TRBJ2-7	CASSQGWPRSSYEQYF
TRBV20-1	TRBJ2-1	CSARDTGTSGYNEQFF
TRBV12-3/TRBV12-4	TRBJ2-7	CASSLGLAGGQYF
TRBV12-3/TRBV12-4	TRBJ2-7	CASSHSRDRGRYEQYF
TRBV3-1	TRBJ2-2	CASSQDRGTLYTGELFF
TRBV5-1	TRBJ2-2	CASSLGKSTGELFF
TRBV25-1	TRBJ1-6	CASSELEGRGSPLHF
TRBV19	TRBJ2-2	CASSFAGGNTGELFF